The next 14 T cell receptor beta chains were all read from a single sample in a study of blood T cell repertoires in COVID-19 (TCRdb year 2020). Library prep was done by the immunoSEQ multiplex PCR assay. Entries here come from immuneACCESS through TCRdb and include only in-frame sequences with V and J called. Some clones fail to appear in such tables; in the studies checked, an unresolved V gene covers under half of the shortfall, and the cause of the remainder is unknown. The sample table lists about 84,000 clones, 65% to 90% of them with a count of one. In total, the top ten clones hold around 1.3% of the sample. Sequenced sample: peripheral blood. The receptors shown here come from an older man with active or convalescent COVID-19.

The V and J genes are TRBV3-1 (or the pseudogene TRBV3-2) and TRBJ2-2, with 8 bases that match TRBD1. The CDR3 spans 14 residues. Germline assignment: CDR1 LGHDT and CDR2 YNNKEL (reference sequence). The V segment lost 4 bases and the J segment 5 bases; nucleotides outside the gene matches: 3. This CDR3 is CASSPDRETGELFF. CDR3 in DNA: TGTGCCAGCAGCCCGGACAGGGAGACCGGGGAGCTGTTTTTT.

V is TRBV5-8 and J is TRBJ2-1, with TRBD1 matching 9 bases. V shed 5 bases, J shed 7 bases, and the junction held 13 bases outside the gene matches. Germline V gives CDR1 SGHTS, CDR2 YDEGEE. This CDR3 is built from 16 residues. CDR3 in amino acids: CASSRRPGQGRNEQFF. The CDR3 nucleotides are TGTGCCAGCAGTCGACGTCCGGGACAGGGTCGGAATGAGCAGTTCTTC.

The V and J genes are TRBV7-2 and TRBJ2-2; a weak D match, TRBD2 (6 bases). Trimming left V 5 bases short and J 1 base short, with 11 bases between. The CDR3 has 15 residues. Germline V gene data show CDR1 as SGHTA and CDR2 as FQGNSA. CDR3 residues: CASSPRRGNTGELFF. The CDR3 region has the DNA TGTGCCAGCAGCCCTCGGAGGGGGAACACCGGGGAGCTGTTTTTT.

The V call is TRBV2, the J call TRBJ2-3; TRBD2 agrees at 8 bases. The CDR3 has 16 residues. Germline trimming cut 7 bases from V and 0 bases from J; bases unmatched to any gene: 9. Germline lookup yields CDR1 SNHLY and CDR2 FYNNEI. CDR3 in amino acids: CASTRGASGSTDTQYF. Here the CDR3 DNA reads TGTGCCAGCACACGGGGAGCTAGCGGGAGCACAGATACGCAGTATTTT.

V and J are TRBV12-5 and TRBJ1-5, with TRBD1 matching 7 bases. The length of the CDR3 is 15 residues. Trimming at V came to 5 bases and at J to 8 bases, leaving 12 bases not matched to a gene. The germline CDR1 and CDR2 sequences are LGHNT and FRNRAP. CDR3: CASGGNPGQSEPQHF. In nucleotides, the CDR3 is TGTGCTAGTGGTGGCAACCCGGGACAGTCTGAGCCCCAGCATTTT.

The chain uses TRBV28 and TRBJ2-7; 8 bases agree with TRBD1. Per germline, CDR1 MDHEN and CDR2 SYDVKM. Trimming at V came to 3 bases and at J to 5 bases, leaving 12 bases not matched to a gene. The CDR3 contains 16 residues. CDR3 residues: CASSFPAGGVWDEQYF. CDR3 nucleotides: TGTGCCAGCAGTTTCCCCGCAGGGGGCGTCTGGGACGAGCAGTACTTC.

The chain uses TRBV18 and TRBJ2-1; 8 bases agree with TRBD2. CDR1 and CDR2 (germline): KGHSH, LQKENI. The J segment lost 4 bases and the V segment lost 5 bases, leaving 4 bases of the junction unmatched. The CDR3 is 14 residues long. The DNA of the CDR3 is TGTGCCAGCTCAAGCGGGAGTCAGTACAATGAGCAGTTCTTC. Protein product: CASSSGSQYNEQFF. Variable domain in full (rest from reference TRBV18 and TRBJ2-1): NAGVMQNPRHLVRRRGQEARLRCSPMKGHSHVYWYRQLPEEGLKFMVYLQKENIIDESGMPKERFSAEFPKEGPSILRIQQVVRGDSAAYFCASSSGSQYNEQFFGPGTRLTVL.

The V gene is TRBV10-3, the J gene TRBJ2-7; tentatively, D is TRBD2 (6 bases). This CDR3 contains 15 residues. Germline CDR1 and CDR2: ENHRY and SYGVKD. Trimming shortened V by 7 bases and J by 7 bases, and 23 bases separated the two germline ends. The CDR3 sequence is CAITKDRDSRWEQYF. CDR3 nucleotide sequence: TGTGCCATCACTAAAGATCGGGACTCACGATGGGAGCAGTACTTC.

The chain is built from TRBV27 and TRBJ2-2, with 7 positions matching TRBD1. The J segment lost 0 bases and the V segment lost 6 bases, leaving 7 bases of the junction unmatched. CDR1 is MNHEY, CDR2 SMNVEV, per germline (reference sequence). The CDR3 length is 16 residues. The CDR3 DNA sequence: TGTGCCAGCAGATCAACAGGGGCCACGAACACCGGGGAGCTGTTTTTT. This translates into CASRSTGATNTGELFF.

In this sample, this clone turned up a few times. The chain is built from TRBV6-2 or TRBV6-3 and TRBJ2-3; perhaps TRBD2 as D (6 bases). V was shortened by 6 bases and J by 2 bases, with 15 bases between the two germline ends. The CDR3 spans 15 residues. Germline V gene lookup returns CDR1 MNHEY and CDR2 SVGEGT. The CDR3: CASSLPGGFTDTQYF. The CDR3 nucleotides are TGTGCCAGCAGCCTCCCCGGGGGATTCACAGATACGCAGTATTTT.

This clone was observed a handful of times. The chain is built from TRBV7-7 and TRBJ2-1, with a tentative D call TRBD2 (6 bases). The length of the CDR3 is 14 residues. CDR1 and CDR2 from the germline V gene are SSHAT and FNYEAQ (reference sequence). The CDR3 protein is CATQKAGPNNEQFF. In nucleotides, the CDR3 is TGTGCTACTCAAAAAGCGGGTCCAAACAATGAGCAGTTCTTC.

The chain has TRBV5-4 and TRBJ1-1; weak D call: TRBD1 (6 bases). This CDR3 region has 16 residues. Trimming took 1 base from V and 2 from J, leaving 15 bases between them. In germline, CDR1 is SGHNT, CDR2 YYREEE (reference sequence). The CDR3 DNA follows: TGTGCCAGCAGCTTGAAGGGGGGGGGAACTAACACTGAAGCTTTCTTT. Its protein product is CASSLKGGGTNTEAFF.

The rearrangement links TRBV28 to TRBJ2-1; 9 bases match TRBD2. V lost 4 bases and J lost 4; bases outside the gene matches: 11. Germline V gene lookup returns CDR1 MDHEN and CDR2 SYDVKM. The CDR3 has 17 residues. CDR3 in amino acids: CASSSTRLAATYNEQFF. The DNA of the CDR3 is TGTGCCAGCAGTTCGACCCGACTAGCGGCGACTTACAATGAGCAGTTCTTC.

This chain connects TRBV6-5 to TRBJ2-1, with D tentatively TRBD2 (5 bases). The CDR3 spans 14 residues. Germline V CDR1 and CDR2: MNHEY, SVGAGI. The ends were cut back, 6 bases at V and 3 bases at J, with 12 bases in the middle. The CDR3 DNA reads TGTGCCAGCAGGCGGGCCGGAAACTACAATGAGCAGTTCTTC. Translated, it gives CASRRAGNYNEQFF.